Listed below are T cell receptor beta chains from one sample, sequenced in a study of blood T cell repertoires in COVID-19. TCRdb keeps only in-frame clones here, not all; method: immunoSEQ multiplex PCR. The table shows 180,000 or so clones, with 80% to 90% occurring only once. The material sequenced was peripheral blood. The source is a man aged 18-30 years with active or convalescent COVID-19. The CDR3 runs from the conserved cysteine through the conserved F or W. Fields, in order: V gene, J gene, D gene, clone size, CDR3 protein, CDR3 DNA. A D gene is named only where the DNA matches it firmly. Size tells how often a clone was seen (once, few, many) or the class of an expanded clone, and some rows leave it out.

>TRBV13|TRBJ2-4|-|-
CASSEGQPDIQYF
TGTGCCAGCAGCGAAGGACAGCCAGACATTCAGTACTTC
>TRBV24-1|TRBJ2-2|-|-
CATRLYDTGELFF
TGTGCCACCAGGTTATATGACACCGGGGAGCTGTTTTTT
>TRBV3-1/TRBV3-2|TRBJ1-3|-|-
CASSQGGLSGNTIYF
TGTGCCAGCAGCCAAGGGGGCCTCTCTGGAAACACCATATATTTT
>TRBV4-1|TRBJ2-1|-|once
CASSQDYVSNEQFF
TGCGCCAGCAGCCAAGATTATGTATCGAATGAGCAGTTCTTC
>TRBV28|TRBJ2-5|TRBD2|-
CASTRTSRQETQYF
TGTGCCAGTACCAGGACTAGCAGGCAAGAGACCCAGTACTTC
>TRBV6-5|TRBJ2-1|TRBD1|-
CASSSSDRGRFNEQFF
TGTGCCAGCAGTTCCTCGGACAGGGGGCGATTCAATGAGCAGTTCTTC
>TRBV27|TRBJ2-2|TRBD2|once
CASSSLPAGGELHTGELFF
TGTGCCAGCAGTTCCCTACCAGCGGGGGGGGAATTACACACCGGGGAGCTGTTTTTT
>TRBV5-1|TRBJ2-7|-|-
CASSPVGGDEQYF
TGCGCCAGCAGCCCGGTAGGGGGGGACGAGCAGTACTTC
>TRBV6-6|TRBJ1-3|-|-
CASSAYLDGNTIYF
TGTGCCAGCTCCGCCTATCTAGACGGAAACACCATATATTTT
>TRBV27|TRBJ2-1|TRBD1|-
CASSPPRGLGYNEQFF
TGTGCCAGCAGCCCTCCTAGGGGGCTAGGATACAATGAGCAGTTCTTC
>TRBV13|TRBJ2-7|TRBD2|-
CASSTTTSGTHEQYF
TGTGCCAGCAGCACGACGACTAGCGGGACCCACGAGCAGTACTTC